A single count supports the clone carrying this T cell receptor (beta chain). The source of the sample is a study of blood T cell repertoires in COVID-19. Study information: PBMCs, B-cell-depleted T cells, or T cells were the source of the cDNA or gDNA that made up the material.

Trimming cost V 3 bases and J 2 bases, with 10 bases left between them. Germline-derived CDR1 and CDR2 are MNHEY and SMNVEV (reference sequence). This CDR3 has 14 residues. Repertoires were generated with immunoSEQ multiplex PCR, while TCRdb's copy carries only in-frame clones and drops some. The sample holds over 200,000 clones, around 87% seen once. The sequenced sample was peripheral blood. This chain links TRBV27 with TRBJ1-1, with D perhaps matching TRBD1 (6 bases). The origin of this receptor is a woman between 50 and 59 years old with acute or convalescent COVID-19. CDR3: CASSFGGINTEAFF. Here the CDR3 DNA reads TGTGCCAGCAGTTTTGGGGGCATAAACACTGAAGCTTTCTTT.